The 24 T cell receptor beta chains presented below share a single source sample, sequenced in a study of blood T cell repertoires in COVID-19. Only in-frame clones appear in the TCRdb table, and some are missing; sequencing was by immunoSEQ multiplex PCR. This sample yields 160,000 or so clones, of which more than 75% are seen a single time; roughly 2.1% belongs to the top ten. What was sequenced was peripheral blood. These receptors all come from a man younger than 35 with acute or convalescent COVID-19.

The J gene is TRBJ1-5, the V gene TRBV23-1, with 7 bases aligning to TRBD1. TRBV23-1 is placed among ORFs of uncertain function. The V gene end was trimmed by 6 bases and the J gene end by 4 bases; junction bases not matched to a gene: 15. This CDR3 is built from 17 residues. CDR3 nucleotides: TGCGCCAGCAGCCCCTCCTTGGACAGGTCCCGGAATCAGCCCCAGCATTTT. Translated, it gives CASSPSLDRSRNQPQHF.

The CDR3 sequence is CASSVGKGQGASEQYF. DNA for the CDR3: TGTGCCAGCAGCGTAGGAAAGGGACAGGGGGCGAGCGAGCAGTACTTC. The V gene is TRBV9, the J gene TRBJ2-7; 12 bases align to TRBD1. CDR3 size: 16 residues. The germline gives CDR1 SGDLS, CDR2 YYNGEE. Trimming took 0 bases from V and 6 from J; bases not matched to a gene: 7. Full variable domain (rest looked up from reference TRBV9 and TRBJ2-7): DSGVTQTPKHLITATGQRVTLRCSPRSGDLSVYWYQQSLDQGLQFLIQYYNGEERAKGNILERFSAQQFPDLHSELNLSSLELGDSALYFCASSVGKGQGASEQYFGPGTRLTVT.

V usage is TRBV5-1 and J usage is TRBJ2-7, with 9 bases that match TRBD1. V shed 0 bases and J 4 bases; nucleotides not matched to a gene: 2. The CDR3 is 14 residues long. Germline lookup yields CDR1 SGHRS and CDR2 YFSETQ. The CDR3 sequence is CASSLGDRVYEQYF. The DNA for the CDR3 is TGCGCCAGCAGCTTGGGGGACAGGGTGTACGAGCAGTACTTC.

The chain's CDR3 is CASSPNAGYNQPQHF. The DNA of the CDR3 is TGTGCCAGCTCACCTAACGCGGGGTACAATCAGCCCCAGCATTTT. The chain carries TRBV18 and TRBJ1-5; D is uncertain. Germline CDR1 and CDR2: KGHSH and LQKENI. This CDR3 spans 15 amino acids. The V end was cut by 3 bases, the J end by 3 bases, with 12 bases between.

The count of this clone is one. The chain couples TRBV5-8 to TRBJ1-4, with a possible D match to TRBD1 (5 bases). Germline assignment: CDR1 SGHTS and CDR2 YDEGEE. Trimming removed 4 bases at V and 8 bases at J, with 15 bases between. The CDR3 runs to 14 residues. CDR3 sequence (DNA): TGTGCCAGCAGCCAGGGCCCAGAGGAAGAAAAACTGTTTTTT. Encoded protein: CASSQGPEEEKLFF.

The chain uses TRBV27 and TRBJ1-6, with D unclear. This CDR3 has 14 residues. V gave up 5 bases and J gave up 0 bases, with 5 bases separating them. Looked up from germline, CDR1 is MNHEY and CDR2 is SMNVEV (reference sequence). The CDR3 protein is CASSKSSYNSPLHF. In DNA, the CDR3 is TGTGCCAGCAGTAAGAGCTCCTATAATTCACCCCTCCACTTT.

This chain connects TRBV19 to TRBJ2-1; D might be TRBD2 (5 bases). The CDR3 sequence is 13 residues long. Germline V lookup: CDR1 LNHDA, CDR2 SQIVND (reference sequence). V gave up 6 bases and J gave up 7 bases, with 13 bases separating them. The DNA for the CDR3 is TGTGCCAGTAGCTATGGACTTTTAAATGAGCAGTTCTTC. Encoded protein: CASSYGLLNEQFF.

The chain employs TRBV24-1 and TRBJ1-1; D is unclear. The CDR3 consists of 12 residues. V lost 7 bases to trimming and J lost 11 bases, with 16 bases between them. CDR1 is KGHDR, CDR2 SFDVKD, per germline. The CDR3 protein is CATRGGPGEAFF. The CDR3, as DNA: TGTGCCACCAGAGGAGGACCGGGTGAGGCTTTCTTT.

This clone was found once. The V and J genes are TRBV27 and TRBJ1-1, with TRBD1 matching over 9 bases. Germline-derived CDR1 and CDR2 are MNHEY and SMNVEV (reference sequence). J lost 1 base, V lost 5 bases, and 8 bases had no gene match. The CDR3 runs to 16 residues. CDR3 region: CASSPWAGQGNTEAFF. The CDR3 DNA reads TGTGCCAGCAGTCCTTGGGCGGGACAGGGGAACACTGAAGCTTTCTTT.

This clone occurred a few times. J is TRBJ2-7 and V is TRBV5-6; D gene ambiguous. CDR1 SGHDT and CDR2 YYEEEE come from the germline V gene. V was clipped by 3 bases and J by 3 bases, with 4 bases between them. CDR3 size: 11 residues. DNA of the CDR3: TGTGCCAGCAGCTACAACTACGAGCAGTACTTC. Its protein is CASSYNYEQYF.

This chain links TRBV5-1 with TRBJ1-1; unclear D gene. Germline assignment: CDR1 SGHRS and CDR2 YFSETQ. This CDR3 comprises 14 residues. With 1 base removed from V and 0 bases from J, the gap between germline ends came to 7 bases. The CDR3 nucleotides read TGCGCCAGCAGCTTGAGAGCACTGAACACTGAAGCTTTCTTT. Translating it yields CASSLRALNTEAFF. The full variable domain, in which reference TRBV5-1 and TRBJ1-1 provide the parts outside the CDR3, is KAGVTQTPRYLIKTRGQQVTLSCSPISGHRSVSWYQQTPGQGLQFLFEYFSETQRNKGNFPGRFSGRQFSNSRSEMNVSTLELGDSALYLCASSLRALNTEAFFGQGTRLTVV.

The gene calls are TRBV19 and TRBJ1-1, with 9 bases lining up with TRBD1. This CDR3 comprises 15 residues. V shed 5 bases and J 5 bases; nucleotides not matched to a gene: 9. Germline CDR1 is LNHDA and CDR2 is SQIVND (reference sequence). The CDR3, as DNA: TGTGCCAGTAGTCCTACAGGGGGCGTAAGGACTGAAGCTTTCTTT. Amino acid sequence: CASSPTGGVRTEAFF. Together with reference TRBV19 and TRBJ1-1, the CDR3 gives the full variable domain: DGGITQSPKYLFRKEGQNVTLSCEQNLNHDAMYWYRQDPGQGLRLIYYSQIVNDFQKGDIAEGYSVSREKKESFPLTVTSAQKNPTAFYLCASSPTGGVRTEAFFGQGTRLTVV.

This chain uses TRBV3-1 (or the pseudogene TRBV3-2) with TRBJ2-7; the match to TRBD2 covers 8 bases. Losses at the gene ends were 8 bases for V and 0 bases for J; bases not matched to a gene: 6. CDR3 length: 14 residues. Germline CDR1 reads LGHDT; CDR2 reads YNNKEL (reference sequence). This chain's CDR3 is CASGKSGSSYEQYF. The CDR3 DNA reads TGTGCCAGCGGAAAAAGCGGGAGCTCCTACGAGCAGTACTTC.

The V call is TRBV12-1, the J call TRBJ2-7; the table's D call of TRBD1 was not tested on the DNA. TRBV12-1 is a documented pseudogene. The CDR3 has 14 amino acids. The CDR3 DNA sequence: TGTGCCAGCAGCCCACCCAGGGGGCCCTACGAGCAGTACTTC. It translates to CASSPPRGPYEQYF.

The chain joins TRBV19 to TRBJ2-1; 7 nucleotides match TRBD2. Germline CDR1 LNHDA, CDR2 SQIVND (reference sequence). Trimming at V came to 0 bases and at J to 7 bases, leaving 0 bases not matched to a gene. This CDR3 has 13 residues. CDR3 DNA sequence: TGTGCCAGTAGTATAGATAGCGGGAATGAGCAGTTCTTC. It translates to CASSIDSGNEQFF.

This chain links TRBV30 with TRBJ2-2; TRBD2 might be the D (5 bases). Germline loops: CDR1 GTSNPN, CDR2 SVGIG (reference sequence). The ends were cut back, 3 bases at V and 0 bases at J, with 8 bases in the middle. CDR3 size: 14 residues. The CDR3: CAWRKGANTGELFF. The CDR3, as DNA: TGTGCCTGGAGGAAGGGAGCGAACACCGGGGAGCTGTTTTTT.

J is TRBJ1-2 and V is TRBV2; possibly TRBD1 for D (6 bases). Per germline, CDR1 SNHLY and CDR2 FYNNEI. V was trimmed by 0 bases and J by 8 bases, leaving 13 bases between them. The CDR3 is 14 amino acids. CDR3 bases: TGTGCCAGCAGTGAAGCGGGGCAGGGGTGGGGCTACACCTTC. Residues: CASSEAGQGWGYTF. The full variable domain, in which reference TRBV2 and TRBJ1-2 provide the parts outside the CDR3, is EPEVTQTPSHQVTQMGQEVILRCVPISNHLYFYWYRQILGQKVEFLVSFYNNEISEKSEIFDDQFSVERPDGSNFTLKIRSTKLEDSAMYFCASSEAGQGWGYTFGSGTRLTVV.

This clone appeared a single time. This sequence joins TRBV4-1 and TRBJ2-7; 7 bases match TRBD2. CDR3 length equals 14 residues. Trimming at V came to 2 bases and at J to 7 bases, leaving 8 bases not matched to a gene. The germline V gene has CDR1 MGHRA and CDR2 YSYEKL. CDR3 in amino acids: CASSQIAGVGEQYF. In DNA form, the CDR3 reads TGCGCCAGCAGCCAAATTGCGGGAGTGGGGGAGCAGTACTTC.

The chain is built from TRBV7-9 and TRBJ2-3; possibly TRBD2 for D (5 bases). V dropped 2 bases and J dropped 2 bases, with 8 bases sitting between them. CDR1 and CDR2 from the germline V gene are SEHNR and FQNEAQ (reference sequence). This CDR3 has 14 residues. The CDR3 loop reads CASSLSGNTDTQYF. For the CDR3, the DNA is TGTGCCAGCAGCTTAAGCGGAAACACAGATACGCAGTATTTT.

The V gene is TRBV14, the J gene TRBJ1-6; 7 bases align to TRBD1. The CDR3 runs 16 residues. V was pared by 4 bases and J by 7 bases, with 10 bases of the junction left unmatched. Per germline, CDR1 SGHDN and CDR2 FVKESK. The CDR3 is CASSLSTGQNNSPLHF. Here the CDR3 DNA reads TGTGCCAGCAGCCTTTCAACGGGACAGAACAATTCACCCCTCCACTTT.

The V and J genes are TRBV4-1 and TRBJ1-1; D is undetermined. Trimming took 4 bases from V and 0 from J, leaving 9 bases between them. From germline, CDR1 is MGHRA and CDR2 YSYEKL. The length of the CDR3 is 14 residues. CDR3 protein: CASSPESMNTEAFF. In DNA form, the CDR3 reads TGCGCCAGCAGCCCGGAGTCAATGAACACTGAAGCTTTCTTT.

This chain links TRBV3-1 (or the pseudogene TRBV3-2) with TRBJ1-1; 7 nucleotides agree with TRBD1. Trimming at V came to 4 bases and at J to 1 base, leaving 3 bases not matched to a gene. Germline V gene lookup returns CDR1 LGHDT and CDR2 YNNKEL (reference sequence). The CDR3 consists of 14 residues. CDR3 sequence reads: CASSPGQSNTEAFF. The DNA for the CDR3 is TGTGCCAGCAGCCCGGGACAGTCGAACACTGAAGCTTTCTTT.

V usage is TRBV7-9 and J usage is TRBJ2-3; 12 bases are shared with TRBD2. This CDR3 has 18 residues. CDR1 SEHNR and CDR2 FQNEAQ come from the germline V gene (reference sequence). The V segment lost 2 bases and the J segment 4 bases; nucleotides outside the gene matches: 10. The DNA of the CDR3 is TGTGCCAGCAGCTTATCTAGCGGGGGGGCAAATTGGGCAGATACGCAGTATTTT. Protein sequence: CASSLSSGGANWADTQYF.

J is TRBJ1-1 and V is TRBV5-1; 9 nucleotides line up with TRBD1. CDR1 SGHRS and CDR2 YFSETQ come from the germline V gene. With V trimmed by 3 bases and J by 2 bases, 5 bases remained unmatched. This CDR3 comprises 15 residues. The DNA of the CDR3 is TGCGCCAGCAGCTCCTACAGGGGGCCAAACACTGAAGCTTTCTTT. Protein sequence: CASSSYRGPNTEAFF.